A single sample is the source of the 16 T cell receptor beta chains below, sequenced in a study of cytomegalovirus exposure and HLA in healthy donors. The PCR was carried out with 60 Vbeta primers and 13 Jbeta primers. Assay: immunoSEQ multiplex PCR; the TCRdb copy retains only in-frame clones and omits some. The sample holds 130,000 or so clones. Sequenced: PBMCs. The receptor source for this set is a woman aged 40 to 55 in good health and CMV-seronegative.

This chain links TRBV18 with TRBJ2-2; no firm D call. CDR1 and CDR2 from the germline V gene are KGHSH and LQKENI. V was trimmed by 4 bases and J by 1 base, leaving 7 bases between them. The CDR3 loop spans 14 amino acids. The CDR3, as DNA: TGTGCCAGCTCACTTGCAGAGAACACCGGGGAGCTGTTTTTT. Translating it yields CASSLAENTGELFF.

The chain carries TRBV7-2 and TRBJ2-3; the D gene is possibly TRBD1 (6 bases). Trimming left V 7 bases short and J 1 base short, with 24 bases between. The V gene's germline CDR1 is SGHTA and CDR2 FQGNSA. This CDR3 contains 18 residues. CDR3 in amino acids: CASTPGMGARRRTDTQYF. The DNA of the CDR3 is TGTGCCAGCACCCCAGGGATGGGGGCCAGGCGCCGCACAGATACGCAGTATTTT.

CDR3 sequence (DNA): TGTGCCAGCATGCTTATTGGCAGAATGAACACTGAAGCTTTCTTT. Protein sequence: CASMLIGRMNTEAFF. V gene TRBV28 combines with J gene TRBJ1-1; D is undetermined. In germline, CDR1 is MDHEN, CDR2 SYDVKM. Trimming took 7 bases from V and 0 from J, leaving 15 bases between them. This CDR3 is 15 amino acids long.

The J gene is TRBJ1-1, the V gene TRBV5-6, with 9 positions matching TRBD1. Trimming took 4 bases from V and 0 from J; bases not matched to a gene: 10. Germline assignment: CDR1 SGHDT and CDR2 YYEEEE. CDR3 length equals 17 residues. CDR3 residues: CASSPTGGYDMNTEAFF. In nucleotides, the CDR3 is TGTGCCAGCAGCCCGACAGGGGGTTATGACATGAACACTGAAGCTTTCTTT.

The rearrangement uses TRBV29-1 and TRBJ1-2; D uncertain. V lost 3 bases and J lost 3, with 8 bases in between. From germline, CDR1 is SQVTM and CDR2 ANQGSEA. There are 12 residues in the CDR3. In DNA form, the CDR3 reads TGCAGCGTTGATCTCGGGGACTATGGCTACACCTTC. Translating gives CSVDLGDYGYTF.

With respect to this clone: Other DNA sequences in the same sample also yield this CDR3. CDR3 in amino acids: CASGRTGGGYTF. The CDR3 nucleotides are TGTGCTAGTGGGAGGACAGGGGGCGGCTACACCTTC. The chain uses TRBV12-5 and TRBJ1-2, with 11 bases matching TRBD1. J gave up 8 bases and V 6 bases, and 2 bases lay outside the gene matches. The CDR3 is 12 amino acids. Germline loops: CDR1 LGHNT, CDR2 FRNRAP.

The chain is built from TRBV7-3 and TRBJ2-6, with TRBD2 identical over 8 bases. The V gene end was trimmed by 5 bases and the J gene end by 1 base; junction bases not matched to a gene: 7. Germline V lookup: CDR1 SGHTA, CDR2 FQGTGA. The CDR3 runs to 17 residues. CDR3 in amino acids: CASSDRGGASGANVLTF. CDR3 nucleotides: TGTGCCAGCAGCGACCGGGGGGGGGCATCTGGGGCCAACGTCCTGACTTTC.

The chain recombines TRBV10-3 with TRBJ1-1, with a tentative D call TRBD1 (6 bases). V dropped 4 bases and J dropped 0 bases, with 21 bases sitting between them. The length of the CDR3 is 18 residues. Germline V gene lookup returns CDR1 ENHRY and CDR2 SYGVKD. This CDR3 is CAISGGEQGQLMNTEAFF. CDR3 sequence (DNA): TGTGCCATCAGTGGGGGTGAACAGGGACAACTCATGAACACTGAAGCTTTCTTT.

This chain connects TRBV7-2 to TRBJ1-1; no reliable D call. Germline CDR1 reads SGHTA; CDR2 reads FQGNSA. CDR3 length equals 15 residues. V was trimmed by 2 bases and J by 5 bases, leaving 15 bases between them. The chain's CDR3 is CASSLYTGRRTEAFF. As DNA, the CDR3 is TGTGCCAGCAGCTTATATACGGGTAGGCGGACTGAAGCTTTCTTT.

The chain recombines TRBV11-1 with TRBJ1-1, with a possible D match to TRBD1 (5 bases). Trimming removed 3 bases at V and 5 bases at J, with 13 bases between. There are 14 residues in the CDR3. The V gene's germline CDR1 is SGHAT and CDR2 FQDESV (reference sequence). CDR3 residues: CASSFRWGGTEAFF. CDR3 nucleotides: TGTGCCAGCAGCTTTCGATGGGGGGGTACTGAAGCTTTCTTT. The full variable domain, its missing parts supplied by reference TRBV11-1 and TRBJ1-1, is EAEVAQSPRYKITEKSQAVAFWCDPISGHATLYWYRQILGQGPELLVQFQDESVVDDSQLPKDRFSAERLKGVDSTLKIQPAELGDSAMYLCASSFRWGGTEAFFGQGTRLTVV.

The chain links TRBV27 to TRBJ2-7; maybe TRBD2 (6 bases). This CDR3 contains 15 residues. Germline-derived CDR1 and CDR2 are MNHEY and SMNVEV (reference sequence). Trimming cost V 1 base and J 4 bases, with 14 bases left between them. CDR3 region: CASSLLGTPLYEQYV. Written as DNA, the CDR3 is TGTGCCAGCAGTTTATTGGGGACTCCCTTATACGAGCAGTACGTC.

This chain connects TRBV5-1 to TRBJ2-2; possible D gene TRBD1, 6 bases. Between the trimmed V and J ends, which lost 7 bases and 4 bases, there was a span of 8 bases. Germline assignment: CDR1 SGHRS and CDR2 YFSETQ. The CDR3 has 12 residues. The CDR3 reads CASGGLTGELFF. The DNA of the CDR3 is TGCGCCAGCGGGGGCCTCACCGGGGAGCTGTTTTTT.

The V gene is TRBV9, the J gene TRBJ2-3, with 12 positions matching TRBD2. V lost 4 bases to trimming and J lost 1 base; unmatched junction nucleotides: 10. The V gene's germline CDR1 is SGDLS and CDR2 YYNGEE. CDR3 size: 18 residues. The CDR3 nucleotides are TGTGCCAGCAGCCCTAGCTCTAGCGGGGGGGGTGGCACAGATACGCAGTATTTT. Protein product: CASSPSSSGGGGTDTQYF.

This chain links TRBV6-1 with TRBJ1-2; 7 nucleotides match TRBD1. The V gene's germline CDR1 is MNHNS and CDR2 SASEGT. The CDR3 sequence is 13 residues long. The junction had 3 bases not matched to a gene; V was cut back by 4 bases and J by 4 bases. The CDR3 sequence: CASSGRTGYGYTF. DNA for the CDR3: TGTGCCAGCAGTGGAAGGACAGGCTATGGCTACACCTTC.

CDR3 residues: CASSLVGDTEAFF. Written as DNA, the CDR3 is TGTGCCAGCAGCTTGGTAGGGGATACTGAAGCTTTCTTT. The chain has TRBV5-6 and TRBJ1-1; maybe TRBD1 (5 bases). The CDR3 length is 13 residues. The germline CDR1 and CDR2 sequences are SGHDT and YYEEEE. V dropped 0 bases and J dropped 5 bases, with 8 bases sitting between them.

The J gene is TRBJ1-1, the V gene TRBV11-2, with unresolved D. Germline loops: CDR1 SGHAT, CDR2 FQNNGV. The V and J ends lost 4 bases and 0 bases respectively, with 12 bases between them. The CDR3 spans 15 residues. CDR3 in amino acids: CASSSRPLMNTEAFF. The CDR3 DNA sequence: TGTGCCAGCAGCTCGCGGCCGTTGATGAACACTGAAGCTTTCTTT.